The clone carrying this TCR beta chain was picked up a small number of times. The Seattle site enrolled patients during active infection and followed them longitudinally. These data are taken from a study of blood T cell repertoires in COVID-19. Study summary: Specimens from acute and convalescent COVID-19 originated in the United States, Italy and Spain. T cells, B-cell-depleted T cells, or PBMCs provided the cDNA or gDNA that served as material.

After removal of 0 bases from V and 8 bases from J, the junction contained 4 bases not matched to a gene. The germline CDR1 and CDR2 sequences are SGHDT and YYEEEE. This CDR3 comprises 14 residues. Methods used by the authors: Reference gene primer amplification yielded estimated nucleated cell counts. The method was immunoSEQ multiplex PCR; TCRdb's version includes in-frame clones alone and lacks a portion of them. V, J and clone size reflect that table, while D and trimming were determined from the DNA. Here the sample spans some 180,000 clones, approximately 86% being singletons. This clonotype originated in a woman aged 80 or over with COVID-19, enrolled during active disease. The sequenced sample consisted of peripheral blood. This chain uses TRBV5-6 with TRBJ1-5; 8 bases line up with TRBD1. The CDR3 sequence is CASSLANRGEPQHF. CDR3 bases: TGTGCCAGCAGCTTGGCCAACAGGGGGGAGCCCCAGCATTTT.